The rows below give T cell receptor beta chains drawn from one sample of a study of regulatory T cells in long-lasting Graves disease. TCRdb called the multiplex PCR reads again in MiXCR, with one record for every CDR3 protein. Among about 620,000 distinct CDR3 sequences listed, approximately 15% were seen once. This same sample was also taken into another study, of T cells in Graves' hyperthyroidism and ophthalmopathy.

The sequencing here drew on peripheral blood mononuclear cells (PBMCs), taken at new diagnosis, from a patient treated with antithyroid drugs. The receptors stem from a woman aged 25 to 39 with Graves disease. The CDR3 runs from the conserved cysteine through the conserved F or W. A D gene is named only where the DNA matches it firmly.

j_gene,d_gene,v_gene,CDR3aa
TRBJ2-7,TRBD1,TRBV10-1,CASSQGGFGSGEQYF
TRBJ2-1,TRBD2,TRBV29-1,CSVGTSIHNEQFF
TRBJ1-2,.,TRBV3-1,CASSPRQIYGYTF
TRBJ2-3,.,TRBV2,CASIANTDTQYF
TRBJ2-5,.,TRBV3-1,CASGSWTVQETQYF
TRBJ2-3,TRBD2,TRBV27,CASRLATRGTQYF
TRBJ2-1,TRBD2,TRBV20-1,CSARGLPAYNEQFF
TRBJ1-4,TRBD1,TRBV30,CAWSVQGGEKLFF
TRBJ1-6,.,TRBV11-1,CASSQERAGSPLPF
TRBJ2-7,.,TRBV30,CAWSVFLQDSVRPEQYF
TRBJ2-2,.,TRBV2,CASTIGAGELFF
TRBJ1-3,.,TRBV11-2,CASSPQGRTIYF
TRBJ2-1,.,TRBV9,CASSRGGQTGWTYNEQFF
TRBJ1-5,.,TRBV27,CASSFAGQENQPQHF
TRBJ1-1,TRBD1,TRBV3-1,CASSPPWDSEAFF
TRBJ2-5,TRBD2,TRBV20-1,CSARGLRHLNTQYF
TRBJ1-6,TRBD1,TRBV20-1,CSARDFGQANSPLHF
TRBJ2-5,TRBD1,TRBV19,CASGQGFGKTQYF
TRBJ1-1,.,TRBV12-3/TRBV12-4,CASSHAGLSEAFF
TRBJ2-1,TRBD2,TRBV27,CASRVGGFSYNEQFF
TRBJ1-4,.,TRBV20-1,CSATGDNEKLFF
TRBJ2-3,TRBD2,TRBV5-6,CASSYRTSGRSDRTDTQYF
TRBJ2-1,.,TRBV11-2,CASSLETRASEQFF
TRBJ2-1,TRBD2,TRBV20-1,CSARDMSGRAYNEQFF
TRBJ2-1,.,TRBV27,CASSQPGTRGNEQFF
TRBJ2-2,.,TRBV2,CASILLDRNTGELFF
TRBJ2-3,.,TRBV2,CASSAGSYTQYF
TRBJ1-5,.,TRBV6-1,CASSGTRNALWGNQPQHF
TRBJ1-2,TRBD1,TRBV20-1,CSAPHATGSGYGYTF
TRBJ2-7,TRBD1,TRBV28,CASSRPGQGERYEQYF
TRBJ2-1,.,TRBV7-2,CASSLAEGSLGYNEQFF
TRBJ1-1,.,TRBV28,CASTGQPLRAFF
TRBJ2-5,TRBD2,TRBV9,CASSATSGSGETQYF
TRBJ2-2,.,TRBV9,CASSQESRRGELFF
TRBJ1-2,.,TRBV28,CASSLSRGGVYGYTF
TRBJ2-5,TRBD2,TRBV2,CATSQPGLAGVETQYF
TRBJ2-3,.,TRBV6-1,CASSQNGPYSTDTQYF
TRBJ2-4,.,TRBV5-6,CASSPNAVVIQYF
TRBJ2-6,.,TRBV7-3,CASSLGLPDVLTF
TRBJ1-3,.,TRBV2,CASRGWAVKDAGNTIYF
TRBJ1-1,.,TRBV11-2,CASSPKIANTEAFF
TRBJ1-5,.,TRBV20-1,CSARETGLSNQPQHF
TRBJ2-1,.,TRBV7-8,CASSLDYLSYNEQFF
TRBJ2-7,.,TRBV20-1,CSASPPGPVYEQYF
TRBJ2-3,.,TRBV15,CATSREGDTDTQYF
TRBJ2-7,TRBD2,TRBV11-2,CASSISGGSYEQYF
TRBJ1-4,.,TRBV28,CASSLLMYRETNEKLFF
TRBJ2-7,.,TRBV6-2/TRBV6-3,CASGVGTHTYEQYF
TRBJ1-2,TRBD1,TRBV18,CASSPASSGGEFNGYTF
TRBJ2-3,.,TRBV2,CASSGGGGPLQYF
TRBJ2-7,TRBD2,TRBV7-8,CASSYMQGLSYEQYF
TRBJ1-3,.,TRBV2,CASSGERVGNTIYF